The rows below give T cell receptor beta chains drawn from one sample of a study of blood T cell repertoires in COVID-19. Method: immunoSEQ multiplex PCR; TCRdb's copy keeps in-frame clones and lacks some. The sample holds hundreds of thousands of clones, roughly nine tenths seen once. Sequenced material: peripheral blood. The receptors stem from a woman between 45 and 65 years old with COVID-19, enrolled during active disease. CDR3s include the opening cysteine and the closing phenylalanine or tryptophan. A D gene is named only where the DNA matches it firmly. Rows give clone size only sometimes, using once, few, many, or a class for an expanded clone.

j_gene: TRBJ1-2
abundance: .
len: 13
d_gene: TRBD1
v_gene: TRBV12-3/TRBV12-4
CDR3nt: TGTGCCAGCAGCCAGGGACAGTTCTATGGCTACACCTTC
CDR3aa: CASSQGQFYGYTF

j_gene: TRBJ1-1
abundance: .
len: 14
d_gene: .
v_gene: TRBV29-1
CDR3nt: TGCAGCGTTGTTAGGAGGTCAATGGGCACTGAAGCTTTCTTT
CDR3aa: CSVVRRSMGTEAFF

j_gene: TRBJ1-2
abundance: .
len: 13
d_gene: .
v_gene: TRBV2
CDR3nt: TGTGCCAGCACGAACAGGGCATTGAATGGCTACACCTTC
CDR3aa: CASTNRALNGYTF

j_gene: TRBJ2-3
abundance: .
len: 21
d_gene: .
v_gene: TRBV18
CDR3nt: TGTGCCAGCTCATCCCTCTCTCTATGGACGGGGGAGAACGTAGATATCGGTACGCAGTATTTT
CDR3aa: CASSSLSLWTGENVDIGTQYF

j_gene: TRBJ2-3
abundance: .
len: 15
d_gene: .
v_gene: TRBV14
CDR3nt: TGTGCCAGCAGCTTGGTGGTGGTAGCAGCAGATACGCAGTATTTT
CDR3aa: CASSLVVVAADTQYF

j_gene: TRBJ1-5
abundance: .
len: 15
d_gene: .
v_gene: TRBV2
CDR3nt: TGTGCCAGCAGTCGCCAGGGCACATTCAATCAGCCCCAGCATTTT
CDR3aa: CASSRQGTFNQPQHF

j_gene: TRBJ2-7
abundance: .
len: 13
d_gene: TRBD1
v_gene: TRBV11-3
CDR3nt: TGTGCCAGCAGCGCAGACAGGGGATACGAGCAGTACTTC
CDR3aa: CASSADRGYEQYF

j_gene: TRBJ1-2
abundance: .
len: 13
d_gene: .
v_gene: TRBV4-1
CDR3nt: TGCGCCAGCAGCCCTCAGGAAACCTATGGCTACACCTTC
CDR3aa: CASSPQETYGYTF

j_gene: TRBJ1-5
abundance: .
len: 15
d_gene: TRBD1
v_gene: TRBV5-1
CDR3nt: TGCGCCAGCAGCTTGGGAACAGGGGGGGATCAGCCCCAGCATTTT
CDR3aa: CASSLGTGGDQPQHF

j_gene: TRBJ1-3
abundance: .
len: 16
d_gene: TRBD1
v_gene: TRBV18
CDR3nt: TGTGCCAGCTCACCAGGACAGGGGGAGACTGGAAACACCATATATTTT
CDR3aa: CASSPGQGETGNTIYF

j_gene: TRBJ2-7
abundance: few
len: 12
d_gene: .
v_gene: TRBV7-9
CDR3nt: TGTGCCAGCAGGCGGGGACCCTACGAGCAGTACTTC
CDR3aa: CASRRGPYEQYF

j_gene: TRBJ1-5
abundance: few
len: 15
d_gene: .
v_gene: TRBV24-1
CDR3nt: TGTGCCACCAGTGGAAGAACAGGGAGAGATCAGCCCCAGCATTTT
CDR3aa: CATSGRTGRDQPQHF

j_gene: TRBJ1-1
abundance: .
len: 13
d_gene: .
v_gene: TRBV2
CDR3nt: TGTGCCAGCAGTGGGGGAGGGAACACTGAAGCTTTCTTT
CDR3aa: CASSGGGNTEAFF

j_gene: TRBJ1-4
abundance: few
len: 15
d_gene: .
v_gene: TRBV27
CDR3nt: TGTGCCAGCAGTTTAAGGGAGGGGTTCTACGAAAAACTGTTTTTT
CDR3aa: CASSLREGFYEKLFF

j_gene: TRBJ2-7
abundance: .
len: 11
d_gene: .
v_gene: TRBV3-1/TRBV3-2
CDR3nt: TGTGCCAGCAGCCAAGCGTTCGAGCAGTACTTC
CDR3aa: CASSQAFEQYF

j_gene: TRBJ2-3
abundance: .
len: 13
d_gene: .
v_gene: TRBV7-3
CDR3nt: TGTGCCAGCAGCCCAGGGCGCACAGATACGCAGTATTTT
CDR3aa: CASSPGRTDTQYF

j_gene: TRBJ1-4
abundance: .
len: 18
d_gene: .
v_gene: TRBV5-4
CDR3nt: TGTGCCAGCAGCTCTTATTCAGGTGTCATTGCAACTAATGAAAAACTGTTTTTT
CDR3aa: CASSSYSGVIATNEKLFF

j_gene: TRBJ2-2
abundance: once
len: 17
d_gene: TRBD2
v_gene: TRBV11-2
CDR3nt: TGTGCCAGCAGCTCGCCGGGGGGGGGATGGGGCACCGGGGAGCTGTTTTTT
CDR3aa: CASSSPGGGWGTGELFF

j_gene: TRBJ2-5
abundance: few
len: 13
d_gene: .
v_gene: TRBV9
CDR3nt: TGTGCCAGCAGCCGTTCTGGGGGGGAGACCCAGTACTTC
CDR3aa: CASSRSGGETQYF

j_gene: TRBJ2-2
abundance: .
len: 15
d_gene: TRBD1
v_gene: TRBV7-8
CDR3nt: TGTGCCAGCAGCCGGACAGGGGTCAGCACCGGGGAGCTGTTTTTT
CDR3aa: CASSRTGVSTGELFF

j_gene: TRBJ1-1
abundance: .
len: 14
d_gene: .
v_gene: TRBV3-1/TRBV3-2
CDR3nt: TGTGCCAGCAGCCAAGGAGGGCTGCGCACTGAAGCTTTCTTT
CDR3aa: CASSQGGLRTEAFF

j_gene: TRBJ2-5
abundance: once
len: 15
d_gene: .
v_gene: TRBV6-1
CDR3nt: TGTGCCAGCAGTGAAGATACCAGGGGCTACGAGACCCAGTACTTC
CDR3aa: CASSEDTRGYETQYF

j_gene: TRBJ1-5
abundance: .
len: 15
d_gene: .
v_gene: TRBV30
CDR3nt: TGTGCCTGGAGTGTACCGGGGGGCCTCAATCAGCCCCAGCATTTT
CDR3aa: CAWSVPGGLNQPQHF

j_gene: TRBJ2-2
abundance: .
len: 13
d_gene: .
v_gene: TRBV9
CDR3nt: TGTGCCAGCAGCGTGGCAGGGATCGGGGAGCTGTTTTTT
CDR3aa: CASSVAGIGELFF

j_gene: TRBJ2-7
abundance: .
len: 15
d_gene: .
v_gene: TRBV6-5
CDR3nt: TGTGCCAGCAGTTACAGCCTTGAGGCGACCTACGAGCAGTACTTC
CDR3aa: CASSYSLEATYEQYF

j_gene: TRBJ1-2
abundance: .
len: 14
d_gene: TRBD1
v_gene: TRBV2
CDR3nt: TGTGCCAGCGGCCGGGACAGGGATGACTATGGCTACACCTTC
CDR3aa: CASGRDRDDYGYTF

j_gene: TRBJ2-1
abundance: .
len: 16
d_gene: TRBD2
v_gene: TRBV9
CDR3nt: TGTGCCAGCAGCGTCTCAGCGGGGCACGCCTACAATGAGCAGTTCTTC
CDR3aa: CASSVSAGHAYNEQFF

j_gene: TRBJ2-2
abundance: .
len: 15
d_gene: .
v_gene: TRBV5-1
CDR3nt: TGCGCCAGCACCCAAGAACAGGTGAACACCGGGGAGCTGTTTTTT
CDR3aa: CASTQEQVNTGELFF

j_gene: TRBJ2-7
abundance: .
len: 14
d_gene: .
v_gene: TRBV3-1/TRBV3-2
CDR3nt: TGTGCCAGCAGCCAGACCGGACAGCTCTACGAGCAGTACTTC
CDR3aa: CASSQTGQLYEQYF

j_gene: TRBJ1-1
abundance: .
len: 17
d_gene: TRBD1
v_gene: TRBV9
CDR3nt: TGTGCCAGCAGCGTAGGGCAACAAAATAGGGGGCAAACTGAAGCTTTCTTT
CDR3aa: CASSVGQQNRGQTEAFF

j_gene: TRBJ1-1
abundance: once
len: 17
d_gene: .
v_gene: TRBV6-1
CDR3nt: TGTGCCAGCAGTGAAACGGGGGTCGGCAGCTTGAACACTGAAGCTTTCTTT
CDR3aa: CASSETGVGSLNTEAFF

j_gene: TRBJ2-5
abundance: once
len: 16
d_gene: TRBD2
v_gene: TRBV6-5
CDR3nt: TGTGCCAGCAGTTACTCCCAGCGGGGCGTCCAAGAGACCCAGTACTTC
CDR3aa: CASSYSQRGVQETQYF

j_gene: TRBJ2-1
abundance: .
len: 15
d_gene: .
v_gene: TRBV9
CDR3nt: TGTGCCAGCAGCACTACTGGGAGCTCCTACAATGAGCAGTTCTTC
CDR3aa: CASSTTGSSYNEQFF

j_gene: TRBJ2-2
abundance: .
len: 15
d_gene: .
v_gene: TRBV19
CDR3nt: TGTGCCAGTATTCTTTGGGGCCCGGGCACCGGGGAGCTGTTTTTT
CDR3aa: CASILWGPGTGELFF

j_gene: TRBJ2-3
abundance: .
len: 16
d_gene: .
v_gene: TRBV24-1
CDR3nt: TGTGCCACCAGTGACCCGGACACTTCTAGCACAGATACGCAGTATTTT
CDR3aa: CATSDPDTSSTDTQYF

j_gene: TRBJ2-4
abundance: .
len: 14
d_gene: .
v_gene: TRBV5-1
CDR3nt: TGCGCCAGCAGCTTGGAAGGGAATAGCGGCATTCAGTACTTC
CDR3aa: CASSLEGNSGIQYF

j_gene: TRBJ1-2
abundance: .
len: 15
d_gene: .
v_gene: TRBV19
CDR3nt: TGTGCCAGTATTCACACCGGCGGTAGGGAGGGTGGCTACACCTTC
CDR3aa: CASIHTGGREGGYTF

j_gene: TRBJ2-1
abundance: .
len: 15
d_gene: TRBD2
v_gene: TRBV19
CDR3nt: TGTGCCAGTAGTATAGGACTAGCGGGGGACAATGAGCAGTTCTTC
CDR3aa: CASSIGLAGDNEQFF

j_gene: TRBJ1-6
abundance: .
len: 15
d_gene: .
v_gene: TRBV12-5
CDR3nt: TGTGCTAGTGGTTTTAGTATCGGGGGTGGATCACCCCTCCACTTT
CDR3aa: CASGFSIGGGSPLHF

j_gene: TRBJ2-7
abundance: .
len: 12
d_gene: .
v_gene: TRBV30
CDR3nt: TGTGCCTGGAGTGATGGCGGGGATAAGCAGTACTTC
CDR3aa: CAWSDGGDKQYF

j_gene: TRBJ1-2
abundance: .
len: 15
d_gene: TRBD1
v_gene: TRBV3-1/TRBV3-2
CDR3nt: TGTGCCAGCAGCCTCGGGACAGGGCGAAACTATGGCTACACCTTC
CDR3aa: CASSLGTGRNYGYTF

j_gene: TRBJ1-3
abundance: .
len: 15
d_gene: TRBD1
v_gene: TRBV3-1/TRBV3-2
CDR3nt: TGTGCCAGCAGCCGGACGACAGGGGCTGGAAACACCATATATTTT
CDR3aa: CASSRTTGAGNTIYF

j_gene: TRBJ2-7
abundance: .
len: 18
d_gene: TRBD1
v_gene: TRBV3-1/TRBV3-2
CDR3nt: TGTGCCAGCAGCCAAGATGATTGGACAGGGAAAGGGTTATACGAGCAGTACTTC
CDR3aa: CASSQDDWTGKGLYEQYF

j_gene: TRBJ2-7
abundance: .
len: 12
d_gene: .
v_gene: TRBV5-4
CDR3nt: TGTGCCAGCAGCCAGCGGTACCACGAGCAGTACTTC
CDR3aa: CASSQRYHEQYF